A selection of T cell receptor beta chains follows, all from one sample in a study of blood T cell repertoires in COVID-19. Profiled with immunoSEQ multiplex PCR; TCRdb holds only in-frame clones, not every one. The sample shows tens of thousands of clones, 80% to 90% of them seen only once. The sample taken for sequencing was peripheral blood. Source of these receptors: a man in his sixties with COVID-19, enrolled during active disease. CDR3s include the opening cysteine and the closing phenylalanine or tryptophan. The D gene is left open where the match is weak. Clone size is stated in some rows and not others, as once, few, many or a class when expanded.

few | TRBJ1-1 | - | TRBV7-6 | TGTGCCAGCAGCTTAACGACACCTTTAAACACTGAAGCTTTCTTT | CASSLTTPLNTEAFF
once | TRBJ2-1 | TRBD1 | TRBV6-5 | TGTGCCAGCAGGCAGGGGGCCTCCTACAATGAGCAGTTCTTC | CASRQGASYNEQFF
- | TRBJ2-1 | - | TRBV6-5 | TGTGCCAGCAGTTTGTGGAGTAGCGATGAGCAGTTCTTC | CASSLWSSDEQFF
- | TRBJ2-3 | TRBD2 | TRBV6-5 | TGTGCCAGCAGTTACGGCGGGGGGGTTGGCACAGATACGCAGTATTTT | CASSYGGGVGTDTQYF
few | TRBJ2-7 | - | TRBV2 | TGTGCCAGCAGTGATATCCTACCAAACTCCTACGAGCAGTACTTC | CASSDILPNSYEQYF
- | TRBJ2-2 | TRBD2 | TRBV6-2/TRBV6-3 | TGTGCCAGCAATTATGTACTAGCGGCAACCGGGGAGCTGTTTTTT | CASNYVLAATGELFF
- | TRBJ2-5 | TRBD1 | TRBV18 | TGTGCCAGCTCACGAAATTCCAGGGGGCAGGAGACCCAGTACTTC | CASSRNSRGQETQYF
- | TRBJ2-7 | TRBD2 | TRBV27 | TGTGCCAGCAGTTCTATGGCGGGAGGGACATTATCCTACGAGCAGTACTTC | CASSSMAGGTLSYEQYF
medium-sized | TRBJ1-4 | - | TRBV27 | TGTGCCAGCAGCCGGGGAGTTGGTGAAAAACTGTTTTTT | CASSRGVGEKLFF
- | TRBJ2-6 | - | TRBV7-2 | TGTGCCAGCAGCCGGCAGACAGCGAGCTCTGGGGCCAACGTCCTGACTTTC | CASSRQTASSGANVLTF
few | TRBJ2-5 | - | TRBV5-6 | TGTGCCAGCAGCTTCCGGTCCCAAGAGACCCAGTACTTC | CASSFRSQETQYF
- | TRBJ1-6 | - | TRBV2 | TGTGCCAGCAGCCTGGGACTGAATAATTCACCCCTCCACTTT | CASSLGLNNSPLHF
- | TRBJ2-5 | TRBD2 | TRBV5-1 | TGCGCCAGCAGCTTGGGAGCGGGAGGAAAAGAGACCCAGTACTTC | CASSLGAGGKETQYF
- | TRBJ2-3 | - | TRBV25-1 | TGTGCCAGCAGTGAATCTAGGAGCTGGGGAGTAGATACGCAGTATTTT | CASSESRSWGVDTQYF
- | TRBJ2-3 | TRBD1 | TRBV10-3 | TGTGCCATCAGTGGCGGGACAGGAGACACAGATACGCAGTATTTT | CAISGGTGDTDTQYF
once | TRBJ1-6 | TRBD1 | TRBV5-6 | TGTGCCAGCAGCCACAGGGGTAATTCACCCCTCCACTTT | CASSHRGNSPLHF